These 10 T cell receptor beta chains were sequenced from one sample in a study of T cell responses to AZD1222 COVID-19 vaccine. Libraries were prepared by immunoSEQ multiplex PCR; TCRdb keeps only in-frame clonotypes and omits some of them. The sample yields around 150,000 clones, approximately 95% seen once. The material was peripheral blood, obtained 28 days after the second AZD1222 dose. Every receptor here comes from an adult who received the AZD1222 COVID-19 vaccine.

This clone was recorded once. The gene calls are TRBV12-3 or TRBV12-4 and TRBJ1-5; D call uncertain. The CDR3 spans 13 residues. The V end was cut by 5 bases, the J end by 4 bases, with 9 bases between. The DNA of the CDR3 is TGTGCCAGCAGTGCGAGTGAGAATCAGCCCCAGCATTTT. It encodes CASSASENQPQHF.

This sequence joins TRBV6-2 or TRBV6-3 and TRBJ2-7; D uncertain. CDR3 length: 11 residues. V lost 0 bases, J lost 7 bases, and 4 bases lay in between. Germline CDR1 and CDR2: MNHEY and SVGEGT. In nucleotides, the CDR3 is TGTGCCAGCAGTTACTCAGCGGAGCAGTACTTC. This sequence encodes CASSYSAEQYF.

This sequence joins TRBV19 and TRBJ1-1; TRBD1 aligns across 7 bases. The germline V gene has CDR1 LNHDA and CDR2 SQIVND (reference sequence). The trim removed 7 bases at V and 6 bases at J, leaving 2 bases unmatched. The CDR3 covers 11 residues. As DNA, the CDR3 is TGTGCCAGTAAGACAGGGCCTGAAGCTTTCTTT. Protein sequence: CASKTGPEAFF.

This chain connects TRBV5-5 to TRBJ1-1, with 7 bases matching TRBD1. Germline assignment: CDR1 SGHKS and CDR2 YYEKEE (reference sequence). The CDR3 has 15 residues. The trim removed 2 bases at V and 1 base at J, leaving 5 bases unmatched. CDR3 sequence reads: CASSLIGTANTEAFF. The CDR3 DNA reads TGTGCCAGCAGCTTAATAGGGACAGCGAACACTGAAGCTTTCTTT.

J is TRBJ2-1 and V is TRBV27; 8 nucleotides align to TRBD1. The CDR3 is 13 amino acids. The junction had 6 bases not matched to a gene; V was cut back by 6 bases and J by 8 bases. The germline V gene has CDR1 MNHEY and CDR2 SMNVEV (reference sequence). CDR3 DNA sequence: TGTGCCAGCAGGGATCAACAGGGGGATGAGCAGTTCTTC. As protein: CASRDQQGDEQFF.

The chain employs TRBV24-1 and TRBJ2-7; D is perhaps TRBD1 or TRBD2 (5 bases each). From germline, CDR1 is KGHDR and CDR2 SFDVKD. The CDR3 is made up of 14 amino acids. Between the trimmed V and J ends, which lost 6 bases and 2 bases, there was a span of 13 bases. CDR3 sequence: CATSYRTETYEQYF. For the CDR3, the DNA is TGTGCCACCAGTTACAGGACTGAGACCTACGAGCAGTACTTC.

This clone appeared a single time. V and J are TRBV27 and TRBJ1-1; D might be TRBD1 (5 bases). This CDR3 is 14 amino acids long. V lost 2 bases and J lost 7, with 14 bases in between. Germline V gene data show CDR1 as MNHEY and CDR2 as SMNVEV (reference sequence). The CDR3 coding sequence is TGTGCCAGCAGTTTACGTTTACGGGGGAGTGAAGCTTTCTTT. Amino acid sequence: CASSLRLRGSEAFF.

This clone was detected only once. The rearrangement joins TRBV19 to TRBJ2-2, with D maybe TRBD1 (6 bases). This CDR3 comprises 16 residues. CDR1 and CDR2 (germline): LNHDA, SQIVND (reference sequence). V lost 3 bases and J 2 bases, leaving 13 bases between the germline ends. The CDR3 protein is CASSMYNRENTGELFF. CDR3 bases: TGTGCCAGTAGTATGTACAACAGGGAAAACACCGGGGAGCTGTTTTTT.

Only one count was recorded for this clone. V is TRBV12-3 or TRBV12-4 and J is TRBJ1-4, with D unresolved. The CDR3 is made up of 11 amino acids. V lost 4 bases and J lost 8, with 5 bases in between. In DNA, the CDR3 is TGTGCCAGCAGTTCCCAGGAAAAACTGTTTTTT. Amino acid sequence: CASSSQEKLFF.

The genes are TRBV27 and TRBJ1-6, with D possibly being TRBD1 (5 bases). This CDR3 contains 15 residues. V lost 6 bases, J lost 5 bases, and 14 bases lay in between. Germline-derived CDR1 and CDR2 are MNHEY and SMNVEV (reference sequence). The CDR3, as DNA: TGTGCCAGCAGCCCGGGGGGACGGAATAATTCACCCCTCCACTTT. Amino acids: CASSPGGRNNSPLHF.